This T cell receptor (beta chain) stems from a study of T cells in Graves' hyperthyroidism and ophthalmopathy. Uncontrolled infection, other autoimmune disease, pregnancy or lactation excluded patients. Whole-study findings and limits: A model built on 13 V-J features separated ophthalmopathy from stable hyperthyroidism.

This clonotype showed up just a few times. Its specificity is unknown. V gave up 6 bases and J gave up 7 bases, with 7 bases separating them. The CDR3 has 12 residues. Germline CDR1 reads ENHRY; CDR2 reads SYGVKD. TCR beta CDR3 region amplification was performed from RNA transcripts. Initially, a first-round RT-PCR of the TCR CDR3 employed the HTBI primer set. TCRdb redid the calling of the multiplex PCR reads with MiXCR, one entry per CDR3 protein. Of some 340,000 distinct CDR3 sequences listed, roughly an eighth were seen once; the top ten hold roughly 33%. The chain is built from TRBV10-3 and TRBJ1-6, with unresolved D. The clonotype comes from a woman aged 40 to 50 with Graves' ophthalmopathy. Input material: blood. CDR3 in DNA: TGTGCCATCAGGACTGACAATTCACCCCTCCACTTT. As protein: CAIRTDNSPLHF.